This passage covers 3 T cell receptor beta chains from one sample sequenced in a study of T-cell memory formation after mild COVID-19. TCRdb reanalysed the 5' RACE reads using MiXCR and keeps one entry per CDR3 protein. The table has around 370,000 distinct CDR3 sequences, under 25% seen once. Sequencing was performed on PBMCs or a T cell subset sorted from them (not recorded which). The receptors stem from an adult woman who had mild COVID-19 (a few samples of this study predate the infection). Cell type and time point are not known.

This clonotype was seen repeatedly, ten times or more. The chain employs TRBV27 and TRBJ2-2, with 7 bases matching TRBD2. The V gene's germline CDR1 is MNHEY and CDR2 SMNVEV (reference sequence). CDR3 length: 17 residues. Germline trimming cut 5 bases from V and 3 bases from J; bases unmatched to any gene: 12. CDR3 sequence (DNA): TGTGCCAGCAGTGGAACGGGCGGGAGTCTTTACACCGGGGAGCTGTTTTTT. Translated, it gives CASSGTGGSLYTGELFF.

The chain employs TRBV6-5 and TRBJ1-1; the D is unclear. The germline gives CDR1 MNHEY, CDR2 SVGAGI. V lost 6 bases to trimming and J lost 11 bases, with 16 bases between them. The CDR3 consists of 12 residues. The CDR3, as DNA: TGTGCCAGCAGCCCTCGGGCGGTTACGGCTTTCTTT. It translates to CASSPRAVTAFF.

In nucleotides, the CDR3 is TGTGCCAGCAGCACAGGGGTCCAAGAGACCCAGTACTTC. This translates into CASSTGVQETQYF. J is TRBJ2-5 and V is TRBV11-2; TRBD1 agrees at 7 bases. The CDR3 is 13 residues long. CDR1 is SGHAT and CDR2 is FQNNGV in the germline V gene. With V trimmed by 5 bases and J by 1 base, 1 base remained unmatched.